The 19 T cell receptor beta chains reported below all come from one sample, sequenced in a study of OX40 agonist ivuxolimab in advanced cancers. The table came from immunoSEQ multiplex PCR; TCRdb's copy has only in-frame clones and leaves some out. The sample holds around 31,000 clones; 81% are singletons and the top ten take roughly 22%. Sequencing used CD4+ or CD8+ T cells sorted from blood, obtained in a trial of the OX40 agonist ivuxolimab. The origin of the receptors is an adult with an advanced solid tumor such as melanoma, head and neck, liver or kidney cancer.

The chain links TRBV5-1 to TRBJ2-1; the match to TRBD2 covers 10 bases. The CDR3 totals 15 residues. Unmatched junction bases numbered 8, after V lost 1 base and J lost 10 bases. The V gene's germline CDR1 is SGHRS and CDR2 YFSETQ. CDR3 in DNA: TGCGCCAGCAGCTTGAGCGGGGGGGCTATCGCCGAGCAGTTCTTC. It encodes CASSLSGGAIAEQFF. Together with reference TRBV5-1 and TRBJ2-1, the CDR3 gives the full variable domain: KAGVTQTPRYLIKTRGQQVTLSCSPISGHRSVSWYQQTPGQGLQFLFEYFSETQRNKGNFPGRFSGRQFSNSRSEMNVSTLELGDSALYLCASSLSGGAIAEQFFGPGTRLTVL.

The V and J genes are TRBV29-1 and TRBJ2-1, with TRBD2 matching 8 bases. Germline V CDR1 and CDR2: SQVTM, ANQGSEA. This CDR3 has 13 amino acids. Trimming cost V 4 bases and J 4 bases; bases outside gene matches: 3. The CDR3, as DNA: TGCAGCGTTGCGCGGGGGGCATACAATGAGCAGTTCTTC. This encodes CSVARGAYNEQFF.

The chain is built from TRBV19 and TRBJ2-1, with 8 bases that match TRBD2. The germline CDR1 and CDR2 sequences are LNHDA and SQIVND (reference sequence). Trimming at V came to 5 bases and at J to 0 bases, leaving 6 bases not matched to a gene. The CDR3 loop spans 16 amino acids. CDR3 nucleotide sequence: TGTGCCAGTAGTCTCTCAGCGGGGGTCTCCTACAATGAGCAGTTCTTC. Amino acids: CASSLSAGVSYNEQFF.

This clone was seen a handful of times. The chain joins TRBV23-1 to TRBJ2-1; unclear D gene. TRBV23-1 is designated an ORF whose function remains uncertain. V lost 2 bases, J lost 6 bases, and 17 bases lay in between. The length of the CDR3 is 16 residues. CDR3 in DNA: TGCGCCAGCAGTCAAGGCTCCGGGCCATTACTCAATGAGCAGTTCTTC. It codes for CASSQGSGPLLNEQFF.

This clone was picked up a small number of times. CDR3 sequence (DNA): TGCGCCAGCAGCCAAGTACCGAACTTCTATGGCTACACCTTC. Residues: CASSQVPNFYGYTF. The rearrangement joins TRBV4-1 to TRBJ1-2; D remains unclear. The CDR3 totals 14 residues. Germline lookup yields CDR1 MGHRA and CDR2 YSYEKL. The V and J ends lost 1 base and 4 bases respectively, with 10 bases between them.

This chain connects TRBV10-1 to TRBJ2-7; 9 bases are shared with TRBD1. The CDR3 spans 17 residues. V lost 4 bases, J lost 4 bases, and 14 bases stayed unmatched. Germline lookup yields CDR1 WNHNN and CDR2 SYGVQD (reference sequence). This CDR3 reads CASSGASPGQGSYEQYF. The CDR3 nucleotides are TGCGCCAGCAGTGGAGCTTCACCGGGACAGGGATCATACGAGCAGTACTTC.

This clone was seen once. The genes are TRBV27 and TRBJ2-7; tentative D call: TRBD2 (7 bases). Germline CDR1 is MNHEY and CDR2 is SMNVEV (reference sequence). V was cut by 4 bases and J by 1 base, with 20 bases left in between. This CDR3 spans 17 amino acids. The CDR3 DNA sequence: TGTGCCAGCAGTTACACCCCCGGGGGGCCAGGATCCTACGAGCAGTACTTC. It codes for CASSYTPGGPGSYEQYF.

The chain carries TRBV6-5 and TRBJ2-7; D is uncertain. Trimming shortened V by 6 bases and J by 2 bases, and 8 bases separated the two germline ends. The CDR3 loop spans 12 amino acids. Germline V gives CDR1 MNHEY, CDR2 SVGAGI. In DNA, the CDR3 is TGTGCCAGCAGACCGAGCGCCTACGAGCAGTACTTC. Residues: CASRPSAYEQYF.

This clone has more than one count but fewer than ten. The chain links TRBV5-1 to TRBJ2-7; 9 nucleotides match TRBD1. The junction had 4 bases not matched to a gene; V was cut back by 1 base and J by 2 bases. Germline CDR1 and CDR2: SGHRS and YFSETQ. The CDR3 spans 15 residues. This CDR3 is CASSLIGQGTYEQYF. CDR3 coding DNA: TGCGCCAGCAGCTTGATCGGACAGGGGACCTACGAGCAGTACTTC.

As for this clone: One junction end disagrees with the germline gene, perhaps due to a read error. The rearrangement joins TRBV15 to TRBJ1-1; maybe TRBD1 (6 bases). This CDR3 has 15 residues. Germline lookup yields CDR1 LNHNV and CDR2 YYDKDF (reference sequence). The chain's CDR3 is CAASRENRVGTEAFF. The CDR3 nucleotides read TGTGCCGCCAGCAGAGAAAACAGGGTGGGGACTGAAGCTTTCTTT.

The V gene is TRBV6-5, the J gene TRBJ2-3; the D call may be TRBD1 or TRBD2 (5 bases each). The V end lost 4 bases, the J end lost 4 bases, and 15 bases lay between the germline ends. Germline V gene data show CDR1 as MNHEY and CDR2 as SVGAGI. CDR3 size: 15 residues. In nucleotides, the CDR3 is TGTGCCAGCAGTTTGACTCGGGGCAGGCCAGATACGCAGTATTTT. It translates to CASSLTRGRPDTQYF.

This clone was detected only a few times. V and J are TRBV11-1 and TRBJ2-7; 8 bases match TRBD2. Germline loops: CDR1 SGHAT, CDR2 FQDESV (reference sequence). This CDR3 is built from 14 residues. Trimming removed 8 bases from V and 2 bases from J; junction bases left unmatched: 8. The CDR3 reads CASSLGRAAYEQYF. CDR3 coding DNA: TGTGCCAGCTCGCTCGGGAGGGCCGCCTACGAGCAGTACTTC.

This clone showed up just a few times. For the CDR3, the DNA is TGTGCCAGCAGCCCAAGTTCCTCTGGCGAGCAGTACTTC. Translating gives CASSPSSSGEQYF. The V and J genes are TRBV7-2 and TRBJ2-7; D unclear. Trimming left V 5 bases short and J 6 bases short, with 14 bases between. The CDR3 contains 13 residues. Germline V gives CDR1 SGHTA, CDR2 FQGNSA.

In this sample, this clone turned up a few times. The CDR3 DNA sequence: TGTGCCAGCACCGATAGGGCGGGGGTACAAGAGACCCAGTACTTC. It yields the protein CASTDRAGVQETQYF. The V call is TRBV6-6, the J call TRBJ2-5, with TRBD2 identical over 7 bases. V lost 7 bases and J lost 2; bases outside the gene matches: 10. Looked up from germline, CDR1 is MNHNY and CDR2 is SVGAGI (reference sequence). This CDR3 has 15 residues.

J is TRBJ2-2 and V is TRBV7-2, with 14 bases that match TRBD2. The ends lost 0 bases at V and 8 bases at J; junction bases unmatched: 5. The CDR3 has 17 residues. In germline, CDR1 is SGHTA, CDR2 FQGNSA. The CDR3 region has the DNA TGTGCCAGCAGCTTAGCGTTGACTAGCGGGGGGGCTGGGGAGCTGTTTTTT. Protein: CASSLALTSGGAGELFF.

This clone was seen more than once but under ten times. The genes are TRBV19 and TRBJ2-7; D is undetermined. The CDR3 is made up of 13 amino acids. CDR1 is LNHDA and CDR2 is SQIVND in the germline V gene (reference sequence). The V end was cut by 3 bases, the J end by 4 bases, with 10 bases between. The CDR3 coding sequence is TGTGCCAGTAGTATCTTACACGGGTACGAGCAGTACTTC. It translates to CASSILHGYEQYF.

The CDR3, as DNA: TGCGCCAGCAGTGAAGGATTGGCGGGAGTGCGCGAGCAGTACTTC. Its translation: CASSEGLAGVREQYF. The chain carries TRBV10-1 and TRBJ2-5, with 7 positions matching TRBD2. With the DNA end fitting TRBJ2-7 better, the J assignment may be wrong. Germline CDR1 is WNHNN and CDR2 is SYGVQD (reference sequence). The CDR3 loop spans 15 amino acids.

This clone turned up a few times. The J gene is TRBJ1-4, the V gene TRBV7-9; D is uncertain. Germline V gene lookup returns CDR1 SEHNR and CDR2 FQNEAQ (reference sequence). The CDR3 consists of 17 residues. Trimming took off 1 base at V and 1 base at J, with 13 bases between the two ends. CDR3 residues: CASSLGQVERTNEKLFF. DNA for the CDR3: TGTGCCAGCAGCTTAGGGCAGGTCGAGAGAACTAATGAAAAACTGTTTTTT.

The rearrangement uses TRBV19 and TRBJ2-1, with a possible D match to TRBD2 (6 bases). Trimming shortened V by 0 bases and J by 3 bases, and 9 bases separated the two germline ends. Germline values: CDR1 LNHDA, CDR2 SQIVND (reference sequence). The CDR3 sequence is 15 residues long. CDR3 nucleotide sequence: TGTGCCAGTAGTATAGATTATAGCGGCTACAATGAGCAGTTCTTC. Protein product: CASSIDYSGYNEQFF.